The next 20 T cell receptor beta chains were all read from a single sample in a study of T cell responses to AZD1222 COVID-19 vaccine. Repertoires were generated with immunoSEQ multiplex PCR, while TCRdb's copy carries only in-frame clones and drops some. Of 150,000 or so clones listed, about 90% are singletons. Sequenced material: peripheral blood, taken on day 0 of AZD1222 vaccination. These receptors were obtained from an adult in good health.

The chain links TRBV5-1 to TRBJ2-5, with D unclear. Germline V gives CDR1 SGHRS, CDR2 YFSETQ. V gave up 4 bases and J gave up 5 bases, with 12 bases separating them. The CDR3 spans 13 residues. In DNA form, the CDR3 reads TGCGCCAGCAGCCCTGGAGTGGAGGAGACCCAGTACTTC. Translated, it gives CASSPGVEETQYF.

The genes are TRBV5-1 and TRBJ1-1, with 7 positions matching TRBD1. V shed 7 bases and J 1 base; nucleotides not matched to a gene: 13. Germline CDR1 and CDR2: SGHRS and YFSETQ. CDR3 size: 16 residues. The chain's CDR3 is CASETGIGTANTEAFF. The CDR3 nucleotides are TGCGCCAGCGAGACAGGGATAGGGACGGCGAACACTGAAGCTTTCTTT.

In its sample, this clone was seen once. This chain uses TRBV30 with TRBJ1-3; D possibly corresponds to TRBD1 (6 bases). Germline CDR1 reads GTSNPN; CDR2 reads SVGIG (reference sequence). This CDR3 is built from 11 residues. Trimming removed 7 bases from V and 4 bases from J, with 8 bases in between. CDR3 sequence (DNA): TGTGCCTCCGGACAGGGAAACACCATATATTTT. It specifies CASGQGNTIYF.

The rearrangement links TRBV7-9 to TRBJ2-1; D possibly corresponds to TRBD2 (6 bases). The CDR3 is 17 residues long. V dropped 2 bases and J dropped 2 bases, with 16 bases sitting between them. Looked up from germline, CDR1 is SEHNR and CDR2 is FQNEAQ (reference sequence). CDR3 sequence (DNA): TGTGCCAGCAGCTTATTTTCCGGGGGAAGAACCTACAATGAGCAGTTCTTC. Translating it yields CASSLFSGGRTYNEQFF.

The chain has TRBV19 and TRBJ1-1; tentatively, D is TRBD1 (5 bases). This CDR3 comprises 14 residues. Looked up from germline, CDR1 is LNHDA and CDR2 is SQIVND (reference sequence). V dropped 7 bases and J dropped 2 bases, with 14 bases sitting between them. The CDR3: CASTIGEINTEAFF. The DNA for the CDR3 is TGTGCCAGTACCATAGGGGAGATTAACACTGAAGCTTTCTTT.

The chain has TRBV2 and TRBJ2-5; 9 nucleotides align to TRBD1. The V and J ends lost 6 bases and 2 bases, in that order; junction bases with no gene match: 1. The germline gives CDR1 SNHLY, CDR2 FYNNEI. There are 13 residues in the CDR3. The CDR3 is CASRGQGQETQYF. CDR3 sequence (DNA): TGTGCCAGCAGGGGACAGGGTCAAGAGACCCAGTACTTC.

The chain couples TRBV29-1 to TRBJ2-7; D remains unclear. Germline loops: CDR1 SQVTM, CDR2 ANQGSEA. CDR3 length: 13 amino acids. Trimming stripped 7 bases from V and 5 bases from J, with 18 bases between. The CDR3 loop is CSASVSLGDEQYF. The CDR3 DNA sequence: TGCAGCGCCAGTGTTAGCTTAGGCGACGAGCAGTACTTC.

V gene TRBV10-3 combines with J gene TRBJ2-3; no definite D call. The CDR3 spans 11 residues. V lost 7 bases, J lost 4 bases, and 6 bases lay in between. Germline CDR1 ENHRY, CDR2 SYGVKD. This CDR3 is CAIMGADTQYF. The CDR3 DNA is TGTGCCATCATGGGCGCAGATACGCAGTATTTT.

The CDR3 sequence: CASSGETRGGSNQPQHF. DNA for the CDR3: TGTGCCAGCAGTGGAGAGACCAGGGGAGGAAGCAATCAGCCCCAGCATTTT. V gene TRBV2 combines with J gene TRBJ1-5, with D perhaps matching TRBD1 (6 bases). Germline lookup yields CDR1 SNHLY and CDR2 FYNNEI. Trimming took 4 bases from V and 1 from J, leaving 17 bases between them. This CDR3 comprises 17 residues.

This clone appeared a single time. One end of the junction is discordant with germline, which a read error may explain. This chain joins TRBV30 and TRBJ2-3; D perhaps matches TRBD1 (5 bases). Germline CDR1 reads GTSNPN; CDR2 reads SVGIG (reference sequence). CDR3 length: 12 residues. The CDR3 is CAWSVPTGTQYF. The CDR3 DNA follows: TGTGCCTGGAGTGTACCAACAGGTACGCAGTATTTT.

The rearrangement links TRBV15 to TRBJ1-1; possibly TRBD1 for D (6 bases). The CDR3 is 16 amino acids. The germline V and J ends were trimmed by 0 bases and 1 base, with 12 bases remaining between them. Germline CDR1 is LNHNV and CDR2 is YYDKDF (reference sequence). CDR3 loop: CATSRDLGGRNTEAFF. The CDR3 nucleotides read TGTGCCACCAGCAGAGATCTCGGGGGGCGGAACACTGAAGCTTTCTTT.

This chain uses TRBV14 with TRBJ1-1; possible D gene TRBD1, 6 bases. This CDR3 has 15 amino acids. In germline, CDR1 is SGHDN, CDR2 FVKESK. The V end lost 2 bases, the J end lost 1 base, and 11 bases lay between the germline ends. In nucleotides, the CDR3 is TGTGCCAGCAGCCAATTACAGGGATGGAACACTGAAGCTTTCTTT. This gives the protein CASSQLQGWNTEAFF.

The rearrangement uses TRBV5-4 and TRBJ1-2; no clear D. V was shortened by 0 bases and J by 5 bases, with 11 bases between the two germline ends. This CDR3 has 14 residues. CDR1 is SGHNT and CDR2 is YYREEE in the germline V gene (reference sequence). CDR3 loop: CASSLEAAIYGYTF. CDR3 nucleotide sequence: TGTGCCAGCAGCTTGGAAGCCGCTATATATGGCTACACCTTC.

The V call is TRBV5-6, the J call TRBJ2-7, with 12 bases lining up with TRBD2. The CDR3 loop spans 15 amino acids. V lost 3 bases to trimming and J lost 0 bases; unmatched junction nucleotides: 1. CDR1 and CDR2 (germline): SGHDT, YYEEEE. CDR3 protein: CASSWGLAGSYEQYF. The CDR3, as DNA: TGTGCCAGCAGCTGGGGACTAGCGGGCTCCTACGAGCAGTACTTC.

This chain joins TRBV28 and TRBJ2-3; D unresolved. V shed 3 bases and J shed 4 bases, with 8 bases lying between them. The CDR3 is 13 amino acids. The germline V gene has CDR1 MDHEN and CDR2 SYDVKM. The CDR3 DNA reads TGTGCCAGCAGTTTGGTTCAAGCAGATACGCAGTATTTT. Protein product: CASSLVQADTQYF. The complete variable domain, with remaining parts taken from reference TRBV28 and TRBJ2-3, reads DVKVTQSSRYLVKRTGEKVFLECVQDMDHENMFWYRQDPGLGLRLIYFSYDVKMKEKGDIPEGYSVSREKKERFSLILESASTNQTSMYLCASSLVQADTQYFGPGTRLTVL.

This clone was seen once. The V gene is TRBV27, the J gene TRBJ2-1; TRBD2 might be the D (5 bases). Germline V gene data show CDR1 as MNHEY and CDR2 as SMNVEV (reference sequence). V gave up 7 bases and J gave up 7 bases, with 23 bases separating them. The CDR3 is made up of 16 amino acids. The CDR3 here is CASTTYRVRTGNEQFF. CDR3 nucleotide sequence: TGTGCCAGCACGACCTACCGGGTGCGAACGGGGAATGAGCAGTTCTTC.

The genes are TRBV20-1 and TRBJ2-1; the match to TRBD2 covers 9 bases. CDR3 length: 11 residues. CDR1 and CDR2 (germline): DFQATT, SNEGSKA (reference sequence). The CDR3 DNA sequence: TGCAGGGCGGGGGGGTACAATGAGCAGTTCTTC. It translates to CRAGGYNEQFF.

V gene TRBV4-1 combines with J gene TRBJ2-2, with no clear D. Trimming pared 1 base from V and 5 bases from J, leaving 14 bases between. Per germline, CDR1 MGHRA and CDR2 YSYEKL. The CDR3 loop spans 16 amino acids. CDR3 protein: CASSQAPPVDTGELFF. DNA of the CDR3: TGCGCCAGCAGCCAAGCCCCCCCAGTTGATACCGGGGAGCTGTTTTTT.

This clone was counted between two and nine times. The rearrangement uses TRBV20-1 and TRBJ2-3; a weak D match, TRBD2 (6 bases). V shed 3 bases and J shed 3 bases, with 10 bases lying between them. The germline gives CDR1 DFQATT, CDR2 SNEGSKA (reference sequence). CDR3 length: 13 amino acids. This chain's CDR3 is CSASMGRTDTQYF. The CDR3 DNA follows: TGCAGTGCTAGTATGGGGAGGACAGATACGCAGTATTTT.

This clone was counted a few times. The rearrangement uses TRBV13 and TRBJ1-4; D possibly corresponds to TRBD1 (6 bases). The V gene's germline CDR1 is PRHDT and CDR2 FYEKMQ (reference sequence). The CDR3 is 14 amino acids. V was trimmed by 0 bases and J by 4 bases, leaving 6 bases between them. Here the CDR3 reads CASSLGDSNEKLFF. As DNA, the CDR3 is TGTGCCAGCAGCTTAGGGGACAGTAATGAAAAACTGTTTTTT.